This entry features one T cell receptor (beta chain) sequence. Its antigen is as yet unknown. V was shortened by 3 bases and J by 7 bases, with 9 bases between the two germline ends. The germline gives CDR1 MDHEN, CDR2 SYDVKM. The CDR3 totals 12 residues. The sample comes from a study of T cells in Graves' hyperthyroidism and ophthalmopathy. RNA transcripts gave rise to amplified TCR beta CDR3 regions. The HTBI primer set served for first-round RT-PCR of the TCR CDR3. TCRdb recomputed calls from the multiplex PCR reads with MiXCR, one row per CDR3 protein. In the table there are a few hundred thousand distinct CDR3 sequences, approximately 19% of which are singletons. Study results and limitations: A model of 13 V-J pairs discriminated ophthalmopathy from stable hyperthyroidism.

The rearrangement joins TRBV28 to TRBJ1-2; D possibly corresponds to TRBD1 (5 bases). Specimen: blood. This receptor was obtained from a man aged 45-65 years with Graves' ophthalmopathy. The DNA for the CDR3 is TGTGCCAGCAGTTTTAGGGGTGCTGGCTACACCTTC. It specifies CASSFRGAGYTF.